This T cell receptor beta chain came from a study of cytomegalovirus exposure and HLA in healthy donors. Overall study results and limits: Later analysis showed TCR association rates varying by HLA locus, highest for DRB1 and lowest for HLA-C. The HLA-A and HLA-B alleles of most subjects were reportedly predicted accurately from TCR beta sequences. Most TCR sequences were uncommon, yet certain public TCRs appeared in many donors.

The CDR3 consists of 13 residues. CDR1 is SGHRS, CDR2 YFSETQ, per germline. V was pared by 5 bases and J by 3 bases, with 11 bases between. 13 Jbeta primers and 60 Vbeta primers were used for the PCR. Libraries were prepared by immunoSEQ multiplex PCR; TCRdb keeps only in-frame clonotypes and omits some of them. In the table there are around 100,000 clones, around 75% of which are singletons. On this clone: The antigen is undetermined.

The sample consisted of PBMCs. This TCR derives from a woman in her twenties or thirties in good health and CMV-seronegative. V usage is TRBV5-1 and J usage is TRBJ2-5; D possibly corresponds to TRBD2 (5 bases). CDR3 coding DNA: TGCGCCAGCAGTTCCAGGACTGAAGAGACCCAGTACTTC. It codes for CASSSRTEETQYF.